This T cell receptor (beta chain) was profiled in a study of cytomegalovirus exposure and HLA in healthy donors (TCRdb year 2017). Regarding the study in general: According to an earlier analysis of a few hundred of the donors, about 179 million T cells yielded roughly 100 million unique TCR beta sequences and 276 Gb of sequence data. Because of strong linkage in the cohort, roughly five DR-DQ haplotypes were treated as single units for association and clustering. Among the approximately 400 genotyped donors, roughly 80% belonged to the genetic ancestry cluster associated with self-reported Caucasian donors. Both class I and class II loci were covered by HLA typing, at four-digit resolution. The study combined high-throughput TCR immunosequencing, statistical association of individual TCRs with disease status, and machine learning to predict cytomegalovirus infection status. Rather than using new phenotypic data, the later analysis identified candidate immune exposures from TCR beta sequences and from how often those sequences occurred across donors. The study profiled the T cell repertoires of approximately 700 subjects by immunosequencing and related them to cytomegalovirus serostatus. In a later analysis, previously published TCR beta repertoires from about 640 donors were re-analyzed and high-resolution HLA genotyping was added so that TCR occurrence patterns could be studied. In a later genetic analysis, genome-wide SNP genotypes for about 55% of the roughly 700 donors were used, and that subset was treated as a discovery cohort. Every repertoire in the discovery cohort had been generated on one and the same sequencing platform. Across under 500 genotyped donors of the cohort, an average of roughly 250,000 unique TCR beta nucleotide sequences per donor were sequenced, and 15% to 20% of those sequences were non-productive. The study aimed to test whether signatures of past pathogen exposure could be identified by cataloging public T cell receptors. Alongside the repertoire data, information on donor age, sex, ethnicity and CMV serostatus was compiled. About 280 gigabases of sequencing data and 70 million to 95 million unique TCR sequences made up an early release that covered 500 to 700 HLA-typed donors. The number of typed donors differed by locus: 629-630 for A, B, C, DRB1 and DQB1; some 540 for DQA1; about 600 for DPA1; and some 450 for DPB1. An earlier analysis of around 540 of the donors applied high-throughput TCR beta sequencing to assess whether each TCR beta V gene segment acted as functional or pseudogenic. A separate validation cohort of about 110 different subjects was used in addition to the approximately 700-subject first cohort. What the work shows at the level of the full study, not this receptor alone: A later analysis found that TCR association rates varied across HLA loci, with DRB1 alleles showing the most associated TCRs and HLA-C alleles the fewest. Most TCR sequences were observed very rarely across donors, whereas some public TCRs were present in many individuals. When HLA alleles, especially DR and DQ, strongly co-occurred, TCR associations were difficult to assign to individual alleles. In the study, about 150 TCR beta chains were listed as associated with cytomegalovirus. The classifier was reported to diagnose cytomegalovirus status with high specificity and sensitivity in both the original cohort and the validation cohort. The presence/absence analyses assumed that sequencing depth was roughly uniform across donors, and that assumption may not be true. A few of the identified cytomegalovirus-associated TCR beta chains were confirmed in vitro to be specific for cytomegalovirus antigens. Linkage disequilibrium might explain the correlated functional status among segregating V segments, but an unknown experimental factor could not be excluded. According to a later genetic analysis, donors in an Asian-associated ancestry cluster had fewer N-insertions in productive TCRs than the approximately 610-donor mean. Because HLA typing was missing for some donors at each locus, association tests included only the typed subset. According to a later analysis, most CMV-associated TCR beta chains appeared to be HLA-restricted, and the HLA associations seemed to be driven largely by CMV exposure. The authors suggested that the approach could potentially be generalized to other disease states and immunological phenotypes. A later genetic analysis associated a missense DCLRE1C variant with V-gene and J-gene trimming of TCR beta chains, and an independent cohort replicated the association. A further reported finding was that TCR beta sequences accurately predicted the HLA-A and HLA-B alleles for most subjects in the first cohort. Some IMGT-functional V segments, including TRBV6-2 and TRBV6-3, could not be told apart with the 87-base-pair reads, so those segments were excluded. In a later analysis, several top co-occurrence clusters were reported to appear linked to parvovirus B19, influenza, CMV and Epstein-Barr virus. A cluster of highly shared sequence variants was judged likely to be a technical artifact of the sequencing pipeline. Compared with equally common non-associated chains, HLA-associated TCR beta chains in a later analysis were more clonally expanded and had lower generation probabilities. At a false discovery rate of 0.05, a later analysis linked about 17,000 TCR beta sequences to specific HLA alleles. The only immune exposure information available for the cohort was CMV serostatus. This cohort had only TCR beta chains sequenced, and the lack of alpha or paired-chain data limited which features could be detected. The earlier analysis of almost 600 of the donors excluded fewer than 20 rarely observed V segments, including chromosome 9 orphons, because counts were too low. In an earlier analysis of 587 of the donors, most TCR beta V segments appeared in productive rearrangements about 87% or about 30% of the time, broadly matching IMGT annotations.

The cohort consisted of fewer than 700 healthy bone marrow donors. At the time of sampling, all cohort members were nominally healthy, though unrecorded immune exposures were likely present. The donor was CMV seronegative and was included in the group of over 300 seronegative cohort members. A peripheral blood sample was collected from each donor, and TCR beta sequencing was performed on peripheral blood mononuclear cells. The Qiagen DNeasy Blood Extraction Kit was used to extract genomic DNA from the blood cell samples. CDR1 is given as ENHRY and CDR2 as SYGVKD, both from the germline V gene. From cysteine to phenylalanine, the CDR3 is 14 amino acids long. Left in the record is the CDR3 DNA by itself, 42 bases read in frame from the first base. Germline trimming: 6 bases from V, 3 bases from J; junction bases outside gene matches: 6. Library preparation used the immunoSEQ multiplex PCR assay. For the multiplex PCR, a mixture combining 60 forward primers for TCR Vbeta segments and 13 reverse primers for TCR Jbeta segments was used. Amplification of the CDR3 region of rearranged TCR beta genes was performed with a multiplex PCR assay on genomic DNA. The Illumina HiSeq System was used to sequence the amplified TCR beta libraries as 87-base-pair reads. On the study's bioinformatics: A later analysis counted about 80 million unique TCR beta chains across the 666 repertoires, and about 10 million of these chains were shared by at least two donors. Raw reads were error-corrected and collapsed into unique sequences by a nearest-neighbor algorithm in which closely related sequences were merged to remove PCR and sequencing errors. Alignment of CDR3 sequences to IMGT reference sequences was used to assign V, D and J gene segments. For a sequence to be retained, a match of at least six nucleotides was required to both a V gene segment and a J gene segment. A rearrangement was called productive if the CDR3 had no stop codons and remained in frame with V and J, and every other rearrangement was called non-productive. CDR3 was defined by IMGT convention, running from the second conserved V-encoded cysteine to the conserved J-encoded phenylalanine. The earlier analysis of about 610 of the donors excluded any sequence lacking an unambiguous match to a single V gene segment. In an earlier analysis of roughly 600 of the donors, a V segment was called functional when productive rearrangements were above 56.7%, and segregating when the standard deviation between donors exceeded 5%. To diagnose cytomegalovirus status from the catalog of TCR beta chain sequences, a statistical classification framework was built. A later analysis assigned V and J genes by comparing TCR nucleotide sequences with IMGT/GENE-DB human TR gene sequences. A later analysis assigned CDR3 sequences and most-parsimonious VDJ recombination scenarios with the TCRdist pipeline. In a later analysis, every TCR beta chain was defined by the combination of its CDR3 amino acid sequence and its V-gene family, and reads without a unique V-gene family were dropped. A later analysis removed 550 to 700 highly shared, low-generation-probability nucleotide sequences to deal with suspected cross-contamination and a sequencing artifact. For each public chain, a later analysis derived a clonal expansion index from normalized ranks of inferred template counts within each repertoire. Generation probabilities in a later analysis came from a VDJ recombination model fitted to out-of-frame rearrangements, and those results were checked against IGoR. A later analysis scored TCR-TCR, TCR-HLA and TCR-CMV co-occurrence with hypergeometric tests, applying a repertoire-size bias correction to TCR pairs. In a later analysis, false discovery rates were estimated by permuting HLA or CMV assignments 20 times. In a later analysis, co-occurring TCRs were grouped using DBSCAN, and TCRdist sequence similarity was added for clustering within HLA-allele-positive subsets. Repertoires with fewer than 30,000 or more than 120,000 public chains were left out of co-occurrence clustering, as were four to six repertoires with anomalous nucleotide sharing. TCRdb limited this immuneACCESS table to in-frame rearrangements with V and J called. A share of clones is missing; checked studies link under half to unresolved V genes, and the rest is unexplained. V, J and clone size are those of that table, while D and trimming were read from the DNA. For this sample there are 150,000 to 200,000 clones; around 80% appear just once. The ten largest clonotypes hold around 2.3% of the sample.

As regards this clone: The clone's antigen remains unknown. No base-level quality is on record; no much larger clone is a single base apart.

This clonotype was obtained from a woman aged 50 to 60 in good health and CMV-seronegative. The sequence links TRBV10-3 to TRBJ1-1, with 8 junctional bases fitting TRBD1. Material: PBMCs. The nucleotide sequence reads TGTGCCATCAGGTCGGACAGGGAGGACACTGAAGCTTTCTTT. It is translated as CAIRSDREDTEAFF.